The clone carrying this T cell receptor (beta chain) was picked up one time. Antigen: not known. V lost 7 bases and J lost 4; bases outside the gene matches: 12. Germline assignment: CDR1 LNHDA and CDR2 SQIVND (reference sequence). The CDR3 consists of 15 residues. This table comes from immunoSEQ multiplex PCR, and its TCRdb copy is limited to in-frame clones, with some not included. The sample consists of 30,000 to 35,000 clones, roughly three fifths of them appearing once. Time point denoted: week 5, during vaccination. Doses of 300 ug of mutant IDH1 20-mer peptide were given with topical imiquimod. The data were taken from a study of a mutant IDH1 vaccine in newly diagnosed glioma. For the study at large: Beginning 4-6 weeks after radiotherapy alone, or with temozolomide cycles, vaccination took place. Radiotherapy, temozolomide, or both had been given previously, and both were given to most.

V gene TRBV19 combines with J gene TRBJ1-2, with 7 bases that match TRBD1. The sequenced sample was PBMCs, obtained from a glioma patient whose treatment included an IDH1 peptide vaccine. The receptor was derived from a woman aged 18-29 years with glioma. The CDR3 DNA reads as TGTGCCAGTAAACCCGAGACAGGGTCGGGCTATGGCTACACCTTC. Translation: CASKPETGSGYGYTF.